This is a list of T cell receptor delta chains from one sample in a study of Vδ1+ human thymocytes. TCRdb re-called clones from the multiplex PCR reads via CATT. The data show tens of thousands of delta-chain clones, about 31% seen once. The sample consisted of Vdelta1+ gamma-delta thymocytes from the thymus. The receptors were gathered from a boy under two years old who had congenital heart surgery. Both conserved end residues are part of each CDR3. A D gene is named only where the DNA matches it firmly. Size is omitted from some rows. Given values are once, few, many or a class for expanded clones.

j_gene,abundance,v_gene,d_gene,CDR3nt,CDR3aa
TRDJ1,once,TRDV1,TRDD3,TGTGCTCTTGGGGATATCCGTACTGGGGGATACGGGGGTAAACTCATCTTT,CALGDIRTGGYGGKLIF
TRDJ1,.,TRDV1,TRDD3,TGTGCTCTTGGGGACCATTCCTGCCTACTGGGGGATACGCGTCCGAGTGTTGGGTACACCGATAAACTCATCTTT,CALGDHSCLLGDTRPSVGYTDKLIF
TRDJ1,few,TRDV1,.,TGTGCTCTTGGGGACCATCTATATGGCCTAGAGGGTTTTGGGGTTTACGATAAACTCATCTTT,CALGDHLYGLEGFGVYDKLIF
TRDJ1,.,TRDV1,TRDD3,TGTGCTCTTGGGGAACGATGGTCCTGGGGGACAGTTACCGATAAACTCATCTTT,CALGERWSWGTVTDKLIF
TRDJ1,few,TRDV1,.,TGTGCTCTTGGGGAAGGCCCCCTAGAAGTTGTACTGGCTGGGGATAAACTCATCTTT,CALGEGPLEVVLAGDKLIF
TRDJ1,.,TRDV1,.,TGTGCTCTTGGGTATCAACCCCCGACTTCCTACCGACTTACTGGGGTAATCACCGATAAACTCATCTTT,CALGYQPPTSYRLTGVITDKLIF
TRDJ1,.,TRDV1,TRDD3,TGTGCTCTTGGGGATCCCCCGTTCTGCACCGTGGGGGAGAGAGGACCGAACCGGACCACCGATAAACTCATCTTT,CALGDPPFCTVGERGPNRTTDKLIF
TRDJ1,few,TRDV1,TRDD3,TGTGCTCTTGGGTCCTGGGGGATACAAACCGATAAACTCATCTTT,CALGSWGIQTDKLIF
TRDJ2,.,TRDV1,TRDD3,TGTGCTCTTGGGGGAATACCTTCCGACCTGGGGGATACGGCAGCACAACTCTTCTTT,CALGGIPSDLGDTAAQLFF
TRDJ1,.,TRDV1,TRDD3,TGTGCTCCTGGGGAACTCCGTACTGGGGGATACTGGGGAAGGGGACGCCTGTACACCGATAAACTCATCTTT,CAPGELRTGGYWGRGRLYTDKLIF
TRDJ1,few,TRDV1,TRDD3,TGTGCTCTTGGGGAACCATACATGGGGGATCCGTACACCGATAAACTCATCTTT,CALGEPYMGDPYTDKLIF
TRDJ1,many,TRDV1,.,TGTGCTCTTGGGGGTCCCTGTACGACCTGGGGATCCCCAATGTACACCGATAAACTCATCTTT,CALGGPCTTWGSPMYTDKLIF
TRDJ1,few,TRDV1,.,TGTGCTCTTGGGGAACTAGACCCCGCCTATGCTGGCTGGGGGGTAATAGTCCGAACCGATAAACTCATCTTT,CALGELDPAYAGWGVIVRTDKLIF
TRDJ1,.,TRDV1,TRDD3,TGTGCTCTTGGGGGGCCCATGACTTCAAGTACCTCCGTACCATCCGTACTGGGGGATACGGACGATAAACTCATCTTT,CALGGPMTSSTSVPSVLGDTDDKLIF
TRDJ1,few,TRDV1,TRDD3,TGTGCTCTTGGGGAATGGGGTGCGGAATGGGGGAGCGTCTTCACCGATAAACTCATCTTT,CALGEWGAEWGSVFTDKLIF
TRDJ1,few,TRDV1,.,TGTGCTCTTGGGGAGTGTCTACGCGTTCAACTACAGAGAGTTTACACCGATAAACTCATCTTT,CALGECLRVQLQRVYTDKLIF
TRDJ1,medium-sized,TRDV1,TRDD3,TGTGCTCTTGGGGAAATAGGTCACCGGGGGGATACGAACACCGATAAACTCATCTTT,CALGEIGHRGDTNTDKLIF
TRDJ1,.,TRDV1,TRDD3,TGTGCTCTTGGGGAACTGCCTCGTCCTGGGGGTTCCACTACCGATAAACTCATCTTT,CALGELPRPGGSTTDKLIF
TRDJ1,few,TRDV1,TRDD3,TGTGCTCTTGGGGAAGGACCCCCTTTCCTACGTATGGTACTGGGGGATACGGGGAAACTCATCTTT,CALGEGPPFLRMVLGDTGKLIF
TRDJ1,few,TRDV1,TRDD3,TGTGCTCTTGGGGAAACACCTGAGTACTGGGGGATACTCAGGATTGCCGATAAACTCATCTTT,CALGETPEYWGILRIADKLIF
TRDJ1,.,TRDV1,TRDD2,TGTGCTCTGGCCCCTTCCTACAAACTGTACTGGGAGATGAGGCTCATCTTT,CALAPSYKLYWEMRLIF
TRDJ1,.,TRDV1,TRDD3,TGTGCTCTTGGGGAGCCGACTTCCGTACTGGGGGATACCCTGTGGACCGATAAACTCATCTTT,CALGEPTSVLGDTLWTDKLIF
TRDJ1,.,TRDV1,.,TGTGCTCTTGGGGAACACATGGGTGATACGCGCAGGGACCAAAACCTCGATAAACTCATCTTT,CALGEHMGDTRRDQNLDKLIF
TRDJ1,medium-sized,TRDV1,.,TGTGCTCTTGGGGCTACGATCCCCTGCCGGGGTAAACTCATCTTT,CALGATIPCRGKLIF
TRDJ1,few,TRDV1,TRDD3,TGTGCTCTTGGGGAATGGGCCTACATCTGGGGGAAACTTCACTCGTACGCCGATAAACTCATCTTT,CALGEWAYIWGKLHSYADKLIF
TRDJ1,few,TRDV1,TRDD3,TGTGCTCTTGGGGATAGAAGCCTTCCCCCGTACTGGGGGACTGTCACCGATAAACTCATCTTT,CALGDRSLPPYWGTVTDKLIF
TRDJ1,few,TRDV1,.,TGTGCTCTTGGGGAACTTCCCCCGGCCAATTATAAACTCATCTTT,CALGELPPANYKLIF
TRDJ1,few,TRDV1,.,TGTGCTCTTGGGGAACTTAGTCCCCAAGCCCGTCAGGCTCAATACGGCGATAAACTCATCTTT,CALGELSPQARQAQYGDKLIF
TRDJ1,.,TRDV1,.,TGTGCTCTTGGGGGCGGACCTTCCTGTCCCTTAGTGGGGGATCAACTGCTCTTCGCCGATAAACTCATCTTT,CALGGGPSCPLVGDQLLFADKLIF
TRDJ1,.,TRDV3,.,TGTGCCTACCCGATCCGTTACGAAGTCTACTATTCCTACACCGATAAACTCATCTTT,CAYPIRYEVYYSYTDKLIF
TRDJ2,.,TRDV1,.,TGTGCTCTTGGGGAACTATGCGGACCCGTACTCCACCTTTTGACCGCACAACTCTTCTTT,CALGELCGPVLHLLTAQLFF
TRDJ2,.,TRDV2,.,TGTGCCTGCCCTGGTGGGGAAATACTGAGAGCACACCTCTTCTTT,CACPGGEILRAHLFF
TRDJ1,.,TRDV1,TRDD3,TGTGCTCTTGGATACTCGTGGGGTTTTGGACTGGGGATGCGGGCCGATAAACTCATCTTT,CALGYSWGFGLGMRADKLIF
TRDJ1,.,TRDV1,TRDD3,TGTGCTCTTGGGAAGAAGAGGGTCTCCTACTCATCGGGGGTTGCTGTGGGATACGTCGCCGATAAACTCATCTTT,CALGKKRVSYSSGVAVGYVADKLIF
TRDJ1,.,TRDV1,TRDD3,TGTGCTCTTGGGGAACTACCCGTCTTATCTGGGGGATACGCTAAGGGGATTAAACTCATCTTT,CALGELPVLSGGYAKGIKLIF
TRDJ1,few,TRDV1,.,TGTGCTCTTGGGGAGTTACGAGCGTACACCGATAAACTCATCTTT,CALGELRAYTDKLIF
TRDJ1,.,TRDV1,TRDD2,TGTGCTCTTGGGGAATCCCAGGCCTTCCTACGCCCAAGGCGGGATGCGGGAACCGATAAACTCATCTTT,CALGESQAFLRPRRDAGTDKLIF
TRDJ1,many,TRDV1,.,TGTGCTCTTGGGGAAGAGGGGGTTTGCACCGATAAACTCATCTTT,CALGEEGVCTDKLIF
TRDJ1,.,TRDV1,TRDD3,TGTGCTCTTGGGGAATCCCGGACTTTCCCCAACTGGGGGATAGGGTCCACCGATAAACTCATCTTT,CALGESRTFPNWGIGSTDKLIF
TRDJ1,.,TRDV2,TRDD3,TGTGCCACAATGGGGGACTTGTCCGATAAACTCATCTTT,CATMGDLSDKLIF
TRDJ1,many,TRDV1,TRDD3,TGTGCTCTTGGGATACGGGCGACCCGGGGGATAAAGGGTACCGATAAACTCATCTTT,CALGIRATRGIKGTDKLIF
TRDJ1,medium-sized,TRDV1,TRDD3,TGTGCTCTTGGGAATTCCTTTCGTACTGGGGGTCCCCCCACCGATAAACTCATCTTT,CALGNSFRTGGPPTDKLIF
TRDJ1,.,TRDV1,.,TGTGCTCTTGGGGAACGGCGGGGCCTTCCTACCTATGAGTGGGGGATAACCAACACCGATAAACTCATCTTT,CALGERRGLPTYEWGITNTDKLIF
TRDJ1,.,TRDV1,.,TGTGCTCTTGGGAAACCCGGCCTCCTACCTGGGGGCTCAGCGCGTAAACTCATCTTT,CALGKPGLLPGGSARKLIF
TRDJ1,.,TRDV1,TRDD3,TGTGCTCTTGGGGGCATCACTTCCTCAGGAGGGGGATACGCCGATAAACTCATCTTT,CALGGITSSGGGYADKLIF
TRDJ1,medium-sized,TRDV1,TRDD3,TGTGCTCTTGGGGATAGACTGCCGTATCTGGGGGGATTTGCCGATAAACTCATCTTT,CALGDRLPYLGGFADKLIF
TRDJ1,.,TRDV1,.,TGTGCTCTTGGGGAAGAGTACTGTGGGAGGTACACCGATAAACTCATCTTT,CALGEEYCGRYTDKLIF
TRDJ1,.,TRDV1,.,TGTGCTCTTGGGGGTCCACTTTCCTGGGATAAACTCATCTTT,CALGGPLSWDKLIF
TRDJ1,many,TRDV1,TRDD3,TGTGCTCTTGGATCTCGGCCCGCTTCCTACTGGGGGATACGCATCACCGATAAACTCATCTTT,CALGSRPASYWGIRITDKLIF
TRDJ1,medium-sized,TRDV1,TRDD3,TGTGCTCTTGGGGAACTTCGGAAGGGGGATACGCGCACCGATAAACTCATCTTT,CALGELRKGDTRTDKLIF
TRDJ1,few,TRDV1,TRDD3,TGTGCTCTTGGGGGACCTGATCCCCCACGGGATCATGGGGGATACGTTCCTACCGATAAACTCATCTTT,CALGGPDPPRDHGGYVPTDKLIF
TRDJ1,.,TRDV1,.,TGTGCTCTTGGGGAATTCCTAGCGGGATACTCCCTCAAACTCATCTTT,CALGEFLAGYSLKLIF
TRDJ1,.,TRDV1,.,TGTGCTCTTGGGGAAAGACACGGGTGGGTTCTTGTACGGGCCGACCCCGATAAACTCATCTTT,CALGERHGWVLVRADPDKLIF
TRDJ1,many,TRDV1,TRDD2,TGTGCTCTTGGGGAGGGAACTCACCTTCCTACTAGCTGGGGAAGTGGACTCATCTTT,CALGEGTHLPTSWGSGLIF